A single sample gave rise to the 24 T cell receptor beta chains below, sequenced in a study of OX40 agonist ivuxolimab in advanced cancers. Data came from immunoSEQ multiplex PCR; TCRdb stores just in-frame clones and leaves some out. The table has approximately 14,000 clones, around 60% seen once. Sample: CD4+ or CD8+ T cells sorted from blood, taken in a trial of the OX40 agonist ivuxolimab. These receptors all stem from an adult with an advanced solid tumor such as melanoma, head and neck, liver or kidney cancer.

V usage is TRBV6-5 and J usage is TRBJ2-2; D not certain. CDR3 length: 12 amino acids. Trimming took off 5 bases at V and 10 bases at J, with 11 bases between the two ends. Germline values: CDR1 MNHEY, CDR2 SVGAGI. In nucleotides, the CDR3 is TGTGCCAGCAGTCAGGACCAGTTGGAGCTGTTTTTT. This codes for CASSQDQLELFF.

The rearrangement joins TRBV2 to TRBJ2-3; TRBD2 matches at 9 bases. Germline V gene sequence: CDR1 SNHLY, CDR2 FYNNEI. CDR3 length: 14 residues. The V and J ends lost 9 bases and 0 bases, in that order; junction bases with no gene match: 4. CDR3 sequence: CASERGASTDTQYF. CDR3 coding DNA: TGTGCCAGTGAGCGGGGGGCTAGCACAGATACGCAGTATTTT.

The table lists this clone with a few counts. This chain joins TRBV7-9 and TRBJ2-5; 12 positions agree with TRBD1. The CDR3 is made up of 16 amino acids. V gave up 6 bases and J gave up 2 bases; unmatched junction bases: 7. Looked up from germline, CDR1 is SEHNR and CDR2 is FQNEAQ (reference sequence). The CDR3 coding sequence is TGTGCCAGCAGACCCGGGGACAGGGGGCATCAAGAGACCCAGTACTTC. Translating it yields CASRPGDRGHQETQYF.

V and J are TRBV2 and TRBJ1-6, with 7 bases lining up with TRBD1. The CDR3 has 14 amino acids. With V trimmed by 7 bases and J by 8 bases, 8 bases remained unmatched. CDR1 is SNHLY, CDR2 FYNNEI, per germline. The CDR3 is CASNQGEGHSPLHF. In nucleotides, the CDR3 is TGTGCCAGCAACCAGGGGGAAGGCCATTCACCCCTCCACTTT.

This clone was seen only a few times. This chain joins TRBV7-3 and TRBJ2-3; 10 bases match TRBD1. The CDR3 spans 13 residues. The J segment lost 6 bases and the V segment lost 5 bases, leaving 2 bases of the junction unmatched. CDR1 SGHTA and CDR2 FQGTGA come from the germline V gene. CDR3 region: CASSQDRGDTQYF. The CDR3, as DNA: TGTGCCAGCAGCCAGGACAGGGGGGATACGCAGTATTTT.

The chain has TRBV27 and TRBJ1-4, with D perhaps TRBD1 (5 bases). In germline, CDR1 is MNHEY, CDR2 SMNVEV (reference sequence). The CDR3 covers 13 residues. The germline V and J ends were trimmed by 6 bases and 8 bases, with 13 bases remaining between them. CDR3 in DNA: TGTGCCAGCAGACTTGCGGGGGGAGAAAAACTGTTTTTT. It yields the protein CASRLAGGEKLFF.

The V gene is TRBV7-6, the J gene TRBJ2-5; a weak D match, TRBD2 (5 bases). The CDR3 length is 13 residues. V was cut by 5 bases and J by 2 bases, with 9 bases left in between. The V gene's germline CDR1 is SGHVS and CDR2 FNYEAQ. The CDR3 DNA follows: TGTGCCAGCAGCCCCCGGGAACAAGAGACCCAGTACTTC. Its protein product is CASSPREQETQYF.

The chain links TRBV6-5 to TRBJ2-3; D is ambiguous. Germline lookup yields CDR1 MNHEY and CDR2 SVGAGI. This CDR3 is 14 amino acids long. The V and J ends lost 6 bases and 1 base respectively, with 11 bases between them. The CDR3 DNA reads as TGTGCCAGCAGCTGGGGATGGGGCACAGATACGCAGTATTTT. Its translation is CASSWGWGTDTQYF.

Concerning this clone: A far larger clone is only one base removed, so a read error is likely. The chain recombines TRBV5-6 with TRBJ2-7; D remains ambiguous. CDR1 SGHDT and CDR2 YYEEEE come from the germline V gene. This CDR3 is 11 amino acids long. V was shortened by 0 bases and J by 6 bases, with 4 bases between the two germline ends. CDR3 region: CASSLGGEQYF. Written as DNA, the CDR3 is TGTGCCAGCAGCTTGGGGGGCGAGCAGTACTTC.

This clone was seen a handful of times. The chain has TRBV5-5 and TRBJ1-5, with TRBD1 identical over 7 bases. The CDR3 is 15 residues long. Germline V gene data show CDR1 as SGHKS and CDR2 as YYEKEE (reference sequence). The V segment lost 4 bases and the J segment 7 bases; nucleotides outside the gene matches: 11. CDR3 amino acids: CASSQDQGVGQPQHF. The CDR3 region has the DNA TGTGCCAGCAGCCAAGATCAGGGGGTTGGCCAGCCCCAGCATTTT.

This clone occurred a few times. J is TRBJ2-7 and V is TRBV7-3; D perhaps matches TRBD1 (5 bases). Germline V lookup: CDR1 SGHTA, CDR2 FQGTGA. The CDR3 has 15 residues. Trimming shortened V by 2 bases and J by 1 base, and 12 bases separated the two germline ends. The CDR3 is CASSLSGDSSYEQYF. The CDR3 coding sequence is TGTGCCAGCAGCTTATCGGGCGACAGTTCCTACGAGCAGTACTTC.

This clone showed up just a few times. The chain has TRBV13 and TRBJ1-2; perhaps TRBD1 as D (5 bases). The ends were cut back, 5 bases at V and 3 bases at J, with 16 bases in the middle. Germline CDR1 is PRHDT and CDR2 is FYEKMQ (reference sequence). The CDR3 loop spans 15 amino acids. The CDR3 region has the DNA TGTGCCAGCAGCCCCCACCCGGCAGGGTACTATGGCTACACCTTC. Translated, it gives CASSPHPAGYYGYTF. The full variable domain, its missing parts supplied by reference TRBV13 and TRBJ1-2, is AAGVIQSPRHLIKEKRETATLKCYPIPRHDTVYWYQQGPGQDPQFLISFYEKMQSDKGSIPDRFSAQQFSDYHSELNMSSLELGDSALYFCASSPHPAGYYGYTFGSGTRLTVV.

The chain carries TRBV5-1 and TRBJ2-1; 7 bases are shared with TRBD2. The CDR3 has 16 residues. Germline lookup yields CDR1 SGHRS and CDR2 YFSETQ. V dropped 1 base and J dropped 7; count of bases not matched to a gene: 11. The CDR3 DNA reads TGCGCCAGCAGCTTGTTAGGACTAGTGATGGTGAATGAGCAGTTCTTC. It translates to CASSLLGLVMVNEQFF.

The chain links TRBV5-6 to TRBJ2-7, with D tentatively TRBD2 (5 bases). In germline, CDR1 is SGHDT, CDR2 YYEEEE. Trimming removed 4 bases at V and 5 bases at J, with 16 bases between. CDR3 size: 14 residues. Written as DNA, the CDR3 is TGTGCCAGCAGCCGGAGGATAGGACTGAACGAGCAGTACTTC. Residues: CASSRRIGLNEQYF.

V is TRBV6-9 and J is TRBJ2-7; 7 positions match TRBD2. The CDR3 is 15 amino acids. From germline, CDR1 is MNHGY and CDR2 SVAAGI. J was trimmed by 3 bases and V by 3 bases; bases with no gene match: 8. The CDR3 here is CASSYSPSGDYEQYF. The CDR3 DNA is TGTGCCAGCAGTTACTCACCTAGCGGAGACTACGAGCAGTACTTC.

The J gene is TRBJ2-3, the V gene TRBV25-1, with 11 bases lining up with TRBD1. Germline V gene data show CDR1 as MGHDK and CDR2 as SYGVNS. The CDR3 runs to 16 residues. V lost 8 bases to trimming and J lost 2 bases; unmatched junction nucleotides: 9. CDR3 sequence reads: CASRRDRGRFTDTQYF. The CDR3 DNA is TGTGCCAGCCGAAGGGACAGGGGGAGGTTCACAGATACGCAGTATTTT.

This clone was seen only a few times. Here the CDR3 DNA reads TGTGCCAGCGGAGCTTACACCGGGGAGCTGTTTTTT. Translating gives CASGAYTGELFF. This chain joins TRBV2 and TRBJ2-2; D unresolved. This CDR3 is 12 amino acids long. The V end lost 8 bases, the J end lost 3 bases, and 7 bases lay between the germline ends. Germline CDR1 and CDR2: SNHLY and FYNNEI.

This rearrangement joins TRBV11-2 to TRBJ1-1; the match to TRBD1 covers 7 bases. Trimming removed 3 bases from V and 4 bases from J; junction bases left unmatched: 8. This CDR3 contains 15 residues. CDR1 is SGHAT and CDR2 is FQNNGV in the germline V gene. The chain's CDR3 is CASSFGRAGGTEAFF. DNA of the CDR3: TGTGCCAGCAGCTTCGGCCGGGCAGGGGGCACTGAAGCTTTCTTT.

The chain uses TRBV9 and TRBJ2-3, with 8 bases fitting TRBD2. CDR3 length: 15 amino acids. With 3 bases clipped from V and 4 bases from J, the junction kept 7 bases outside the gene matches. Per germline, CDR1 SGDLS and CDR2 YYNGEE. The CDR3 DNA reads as TGTGCCAGCAGCGCGGGCGGGGGGCCACCAGATACGCAGTATTTT. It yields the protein CASSAGGGPPDTQYF.

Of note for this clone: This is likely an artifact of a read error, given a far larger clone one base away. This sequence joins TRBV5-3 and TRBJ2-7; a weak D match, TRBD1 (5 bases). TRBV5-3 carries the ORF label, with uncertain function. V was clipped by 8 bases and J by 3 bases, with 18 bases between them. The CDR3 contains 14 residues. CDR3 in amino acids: CASSQAWQGYEQYF. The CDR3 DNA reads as TGTGCCAGCAGCCAGGCGTGGCAGGGCTACGAGCAGTACTTC.

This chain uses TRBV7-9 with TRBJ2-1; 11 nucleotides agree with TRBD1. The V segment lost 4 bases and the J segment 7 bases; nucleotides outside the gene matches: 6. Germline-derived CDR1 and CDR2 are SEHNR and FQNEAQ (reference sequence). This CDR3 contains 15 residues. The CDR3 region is CASSWSGQGANEQFF. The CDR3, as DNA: TGTGCCAGCAGCTGGTCCGGACAGGGGGCAAATGAGCAGTTCTTC.

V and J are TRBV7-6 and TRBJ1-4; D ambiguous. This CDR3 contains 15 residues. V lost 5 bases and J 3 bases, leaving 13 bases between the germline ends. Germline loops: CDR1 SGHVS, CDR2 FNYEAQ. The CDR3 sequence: CASSREVGANEKLFF. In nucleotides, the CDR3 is TGTGCCAGCAGCCGCGAGGTGGGAGCTAATGAAAAACTGTTTTTT.

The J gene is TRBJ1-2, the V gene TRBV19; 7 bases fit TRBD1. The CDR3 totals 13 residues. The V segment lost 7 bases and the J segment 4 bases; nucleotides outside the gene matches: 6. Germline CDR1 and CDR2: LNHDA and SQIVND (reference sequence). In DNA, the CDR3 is TGTGCCAGTACGATTCAGGGGGTCTATGGCTACACCTTC. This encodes CASTIQGVYGYTF.

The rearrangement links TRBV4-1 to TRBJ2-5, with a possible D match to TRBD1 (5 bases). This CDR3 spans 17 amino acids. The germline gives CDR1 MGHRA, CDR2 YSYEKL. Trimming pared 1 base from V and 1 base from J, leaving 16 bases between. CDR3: CASSQGRLGRPQETQYF. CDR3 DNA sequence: TGCGCCAGCAGCCAAGGGCGCTTGGGGCGGCCCCAAGAGACCCAGTACTTC.